A single sample gave rise to the 2 T cell receptor beta chains below, sequenced in a study of cytomegalovirus exposure and HLA in healthy donors. PCR employed 60 Vbeta and 13 Jbeta primers. Repertoires were generated with immunoSEQ multiplex PCR, while TCRdb's copy carries only in-frame clones and drops some. The data contain 100,000 to 150,000 clones, just over 70% of them singletons. The sample comprised PBMCs. All receptors derive from a woman aged 55-70 years in good health and CMV-seropositive.

The chain joins TRBV6-5 to TRBJ2-7, with TRBD1 identical over 11 bases. In germline, CDR1 is MNHEY, CDR2 SVGAGI. V shed 7 bases and J 3 bases; nucleotides not matched to a gene: 5. This CDR3 has 14 residues. The CDR3: CASKSGQGVYEQYF. In DNA form, the CDR3 reads TGTGCCAGCAAGTCGGGACAGGGGGTCTACGAGCAGTACTTC.

This chain connects TRBV6-5 to TRBJ1-2; 9 positions match TRBD1. There are 14 residues in the CDR3. CDR1 and CDR2 (germline): MNHEY, SVGAGI. With 6 bases clipped from V and 8 bases from J, the junction kept 10 bases outside the gene matches. Here the CDR3 reads CASRTGGDRAGYTF. CDR3 bases: TGTGCCAGCAGAACGGGTGGGGACAGGGCCGGCTACACCTTC.